These 19 T cell receptor beta chains were sequenced from one sample in a study of spatial heterogeneity in lung cancer. A single record per CDR3 protein comes from TCRdb applying MiXCR to the 5' RACE reads. The data contain roughly 120,000 distinct CDR3 sequences, approximately 12% of them singletons. As for time point: blood at routine non-recurrence follow-up after resection. Whole RNA, which was extracted from tumor, nontumor lung tissue or frozen PBMC, was sequenced without any cell sorting. The specimen was PBMCs, collected at follow-up. The receptors originated from a male donor with early-stage non-small cell lung cancer.

This clonotype was found many times. The chain recombines TRBV14 with TRBJ2-7; 7 nucleotides line up with TRBD1. In germline, CDR1 is SGHDN, CDR2 FVKESK. CDR3 length: 15 amino acids. The junction had 7 bases not matched to a gene; V was cut back by 4 bases and J by 1 base. The chain's CDR3 is CASSRGQEPSYEQYF. The CDR3 nucleotides read TGTGCCAGCAGCCGAGGACAGGAACCATCCTACGAGCAGTACTTC.

This clonotype was observed at least ten times. The V gene is TRBV4-1, the J gene TRBJ2-5; 8 bases line up with TRBD1. The CDR3 sequence is 14 residues long. V trimming: 4 bases; J trimming: 1 base; junction bases outside the gene matches: 2. CDR1 is MGHRA, CDR2 YSYEKL, per germline. The CDR3 reads CASSRTGLQETQYF. In DNA form, the CDR3 reads TGCGCCAGCAGCCGGACAGGGCTCCAAGAGACCCAGTACTTC.

This clonotype was found many times. This sequence joins TRBV2 and TRBJ1-4; D remains ambiguous. Germline lookup yields CDR1 SNHLY and CDR2 FYNNEI. The CDR3 is 17 amino acids. V lost 1 base and J 0 bases, leaving 12 bases between the germline ends. This CDR3 is CASSEDRLGPTNEKLFF. CDR3 nucleotides: TGTGCCAGCAGTGAAGATCGGCTCGGCCCAACTAATGAAAAACTGTTTTTT.

This clonotype was found a few times. The chain joins TRBV20-1 to TRBJ1-6, with 9 positions matching TRBD1. J was trimmed by 8 bases and V by 7 bases; bases with no gene match: 9. Germline-derived CDR1 and CDR2 are DFQATT and SNEGSKA (reference sequence). This CDR3 has 14 residues. CDR3 nucleotides: TGCAGTGTCCAAACAGGGGGCATGGATTCACCCCTCCACTTT. Its translation is CSVQTGGMDSPLHF.

The chain couples TRBV12-3 or TRBV12-4 to TRBJ1-5; D gene ambiguous. This CDR3 spans 11 amino acids. The V and J ends lost 5 bases and 12 bases respectively, with 11 bases between them. CDR3 region: CASSTRSYQHF. In nucleotides, the CDR3 is TGTGCCAGCAGTACCAGATCGTACCAGCATTTT.

The table lists this clonotype with a few counts. The chain uses TRBV3-1 and TRBJ2-7, with 10 bases identical to TRBD2. Trimming cost V 4 bases and J 1 base; bases outside gene matches: 4. This CDR3 has 15 residues. Germline V lookup: CDR1 LGHDT, CDR2 YNNKEL (reference sequence). CDR3 region: CASSLGTSASYEQYF. In DNA form, the CDR3 reads TGTGCCAGCAGCCTTGGGACTAGCGCTTCCTACGAGCAGTACTTC.

In this sample, this clonotype turned up a few times. The chain recombines TRBV28 with TRBJ2-2; a weak D match, TRBD1 (6 bases). CDR3 length equals 15 residues. Looked up from germline, CDR1 is MDHEN and CDR2 is SYDVKM. Trimming stripped 10 bases from V and 4 bases from J, with 19 bases between. In DNA, the CDR3 is TGTGCCACCAAAGCCTACAGGGTTGGCACCGGGGAGCTGTTTTTT. This gives the protein CATKAYRVGTGELFF.

This clonotype has just a few counts. V usage is TRBV5-1 and J usage is TRBJ2-1; D may match TRBD1 or TRBD2 (6 bases each). CDR1 is SGHRS, CDR2 YFSETQ, per germline. CDR3 size: 16 residues. V was clipped by 4 bases and J by 10 bases, with 24 bases between them. The CDR3 DNA follows: TGCGCCAGCAGCCCTACACCTGGGGGGCTTCACGGAGAGCAGTTCTTC. Its translation: CASSPTPGGLHGEQFF.

J is TRBJ1-1 and V is TRBV6-6, with TRBD1 identical over 7 bases. CDR1 and CDR2 from the germline V gene are MNHNY and SVGAGI (reference sequence). The CDR3 length is 16 residues. V was pared by 2 bases and J by 5 bases, with 11 bases of the junction left unmatched. The CDR3 sequence: CASSYMRGRGETEAFF. The CDR3 DNA sequence: TGTGCCAGCAGTTACATGCGCGGCAGGGGGGAAACTGAAGCTTTCTTT.

This clonotype has only a few counts. This chain links TRBV7-9 with TRBJ1-2, with D possibly being TRBD1 (5 bases). Looked up from germline, CDR1 is SEHNR and CDR2 is FQNEAQ (reference sequence). Trimming shortened V by 5 bases and J by 1 base, and 8 bases separated the two germline ends. The CDR3 is made up of 13 amino acids. CDR3: CASSGDGNYGYTF. CDR3 DNA: TGTGCCAGCAGCGGGGACGGTAACTATGGCTACACCTTC.

The chain is built from TRBV4-1 and TRBJ1-4; 7 bases are shared with TRBD1. Germline CDR1 and CDR2: MGHRA and YSYEKL. Trimming removed 0 bases from V and 6 bases from J; junction bases left unmatched: 7. The CDR3 is made up of 16 amino acids. The CDR3 reads CASSQDPGQWDEKLFF. The CDR3 DNA reads TGCGCCAGCAGCCAAGATCCGGGACAGTGGGATGAAAAACTGTTTTTT.

This sequence joins TRBV14 and TRBJ2-3; D remains ambiguous. Germline values: CDR1 SGHDN, CDR2 FVKESK. The CDR3 totals 16 residues. Trimming shortened V by 2 bases and J by 4 bases, and 16 bases separated the two germline ends. In nucleotides, the CDR3 is TGTGCCAGCAGCCAAATAAGACCCGGTTTACCAGATACGCAGTATTTT. It specifies CASSQIRPGLPDTQYF.

Many counts were recorded for this clonotype. The V call is TRBV29-1, the J call TRBJ2-5; 7 nucleotides line up with TRBD1. V lost 0 bases to trimming and J lost 1 base; unmatched junction nucleotides: 2. The CDR3 extends over 14 amino acids. Germline CDR1 is SQVTM and CDR2 is ANQGSEA. CDR3 DNA: TGCAGCGTTGAAGATTGGGACAGCCAAGAGACCCAGTACTTC. This encodes CSVEDWDSQETQYF.

This clonotype was seen repeatedly, ten times or more. This chain connects TRBV5-5 to TRBJ2-5; D not certain. Trimming took 4 bases from V and 1 from J, leaving 14 bases between them. The CDR3 spans 15 residues. CDR1 SGHKS and CDR2 YYEKEE come from the germline V gene (reference sequence). In nucleotides, the CDR3 is TGTGCCAGCAGCAACGAGCGAACCACCCAAGAGACCCAGTACTTC. Translation: CASSNERTTQETQYF.

The J gene is TRBJ1-5, the V gene TRBV28; D gene unclear. V dropped 5 bases and J dropped 4 bases, with 9 bases sitting between them. The CDR3 sequence is 13 residues long. The germline CDR1 and CDR2 sequences are MDHEN and SYDVKM. As DNA, the CDR3 is TGTGCCAGCAGTATTCTCGGGAATCAGCCCCAGCATTTT. This translates into CASSILGNQPQHF.

This clonotype was observed a handful of times. The V gene is TRBV4-3, the J gene TRBJ2-6; D is ambiguous. With 0 bases removed from V and 1 base from J, the gap between germline ends came to 10 bases. This CDR3 spans 17 amino acids. CDR1 and CDR2 (germline): LGHNA, YSLEER. The CDR3 region is CASSQEGSVSGANVLTF. CDR3 nucleotides: TGCGCCAGCAGCCAAGAAGGCTCAGTATCTGGGGCCAACGTCCTGACTTTC.

This clonotype has only a few counts. The rearrangement links TRBV2 to TRBJ1-6; D is uncertain. Trimming took off 2 bases at V and 7 bases at J, with 0 bases between the two ends. Germline CDR1 and CDR2: SNHLY and FYNNEI. This CDR3 contains 11 residues. The CDR3 spells CASSENSPLHF. CDR3 DNA: TGTGCCAGCAGTGAAAATTCACCCCTCCACTTT.

This clonotype was detected many times. This chain joins TRBV5-1 and TRBJ1-1; D perhaps matches TRBD1 (5 bases). V lost 7 bases and J 6 bases, leaving 16 bases between the germline ends. This CDR3 spans 13 amino acids. Germline assignment: CDR1 SGHRS and CDR2 YFSETQ. The CDR3 DNA is TGCGCCAGCCGCAAATCGGTGGGGGCTGAAGCTTTCTTT. Translation gives CASRKSVGAEAFF.

In this sample, this clonotype turned up many times. Here the CDR3 reads CASSLTGMSNQPQHF. In DNA form, the CDR3 reads TGTGCCAGCAGTTTGACAGGGATGAGCAATCAGCCCCAGCATTTT. J is TRBJ1-5 and V is TRBV28; 7 bases align to TRBD1. This CDR3 is 15 amino acids long. V lost 3 bases to trimming and J lost 1 base; unmatched junction nucleotides: 3. Germline CDR1 is MDHEN and CDR2 is SYDVKM.